Listed below are T cell receptor beta chains from one sample, sequenced in a study of cytomegalovirus exposure and HLA in healthy donors. The protocol was immunoSEQ multiplex PCR, while the TCRdb copy is restricted to in-frame clones and leaves out a portion. This sample contains approximately 120,000 clones. The sequenced sample consisted of PBMCs. These receptor sequences come from a man aged 25 to 45 in good health and CMV-seronegative. CDR3s include the opening cysteine and the closing phenylalanine or tryptophan. D genes are given only for firm matches.

CDR3aa: CSGGQSSYEQYF
CDR3nt: TGCAGCGGAGGACAGAGCTCCTACGAGCAGTACTTC
d_gene: NA
j_gene: TRBJ2-7
v_gene: TRBV29-1

CDR3aa: CASKRAGRFYEQYF
CDR3nt: TGTGCCAGCAAACGAGCGGGAAGGTTCTACGAGCAGTACTTC
d_gene: TRBD2
j_gene: TRBJ2-7
v_gene: TRBV6-4

CDR3aa: CASSLRGGSYNSPLHF
CDR3nt: TGTGCCAGCAGCTTGCGAGGGGGATCCTATAATTCACCCCTCCACTTT
d_gene: NA
j_gene: TRBJ1-6
v_gene: TRBV28

CDR3aa: CASSYSTAGGTHEQYF
CDR3nt: TGTGCCAGCAGTTACTCGACGGCGGGGGGAACCCACGAGCAGTACTTC
d_gene: TRBD2
j_gene: TRBJ2-7
v_gene: TRBV6-5

CDR3aa: CASSPLAGGVEQYF
CDR3nt: TGCGCCAGCAGCCCGCTAGCGGGAGGAGTCGAGCAGTACTTC
d_gene: TRBD2
j_gene: TRBJ2-7
v_gene: TRBV4-3

CDR3aa: CASSVNNEQFF
CDR3nt: TGTGCCAGCAGCGTCAACAATGAGCAGTTCTTC
d_gene: NA
j_gene: TRBJ2-1
v_gene: TRBV9

CDR3aa: CASSFVVRGTEAFF
CDR3nt: TGTGCCAGCAGTTTTGTAGTCAGGGGCACTGAAGCTTTCTTT
d_gene: NA
j_gene: TRBJ1-1
v_gene: TRBV27

CDR3aa: CASSYDRAPYEQYF
CDR3nt: TGTGCCAGCAGTTACGACAGGGCCCCCTACGAGCAGTACTTC
d_gene: TRBD1
j_gene: TRBJ2-7
v_gene: TRBV28

CDR3aa: CASSLDSGSGYEQYF
CDR3nt: TGTGCCAGCAGCTTAGATAGCGGGAGCGGTTACGAGCAGTACTTC
d_gene: TRBD2
j_gene: TRBJ2-7
v_gene: TRBV7-2

CDR3aa: CASSVGGDRGEQYF
CDR3nt: TGTGCCAGCAGCGTAGGGGGGGACAGGGGCGAGCAGTACTTC
d_gene: TRBD1
j_gene: TRBJ2-7
v_gene: TRBV9

CDR3aa: CAIKAALASYNEQFF
CDR3nt: TGTGCCATCAAGGCGGCGCTAGCGTCCTACAATGAGCAGTTCTTC
d_gene: NA
j_gene: TRBJ2-1
v_gene: TRBV10-3

CDR3aa: CASSWRGLVTDTQYF
CDR3nt: TGCGCCAGCAGCTGGAGGGGGCTGGTAACAGATACGCAGTATTTT
d_gene: NA
j_gene: TRBJ2-3
v_gene: TRBV5-1

CDR3aa: CASSQGGLLGREAFF
CDR3nt: TGCGCCAGCAGCCAAGGGGGACTTCTAGGGAGAGAAGCTTTCTTT
d_gene: NA
j_gene: TRBJ1-1
v_gene: TRBV4-1

CDR3aa: CAWSGAGADEQYF
CDR3nt: TGTGCCTGGAGTGGAGCGGGAGCCGACGAGCAGTACTTC
d_gene: TRBD2
j_gene: TRBJ2-7
v_gene: TRBV30

CDR3aa: CASKARRNTEAFF
CDR3nt: TGTGCCAGCAAAGCACGGAGGAACACTGAAGCTTTCTTT
d_gene: NA
j_gene: TRBJ1-1
v_gene: TRBV2

CDR3aa: CASSGDSYEQYF
CDR3nt: TGTGCCAGCAGTGGCGACTCCTACGAGCAGTACTTC
d_gene: NA
j_gene: TRBJ2-7
v_gene: TRBV25-1

CDR3aa: CASSQESVYGYTF
CDR3nt: TGTGCCAGCAGCCAAGAATCAGTTTATGGCTACACCTTC
d_gene: NA
j_gene: TRBJ1-2
v_gene: TRBV4-2

CDR3aa: CASSGFGLDSPLHF
CDR3nt: TGTGCCAGTTCGGGATTTGGGTTGGATTCACCCCTCCACTTT
d_gene: NA
j_gene: TRBJ1-6
v_gene: TRBV19

CDR3aa: CASRGLADTDTQYF
CDR3nt: TGTGCCAGTAGGGGACTAGCGGACACAGATACGCAGTATTTT
d_gene: TRBD2
j_gene: TRBJ2-3
v_gene: TRBV19

CDR3aa: CASSLAGTETQYF
CDR3nt: TGTGCCAGCAGCTTAGCGGGTACGGAGACCCAGTACTTC
d_gene: NA
j_gene: TRBJ2-5
v_gene: TRBV11-2

CDR3aa: CSVVLAGEVWDEQFF
CDR3nt: TGCAGCGTTGTTCTAGCGGGAGAGGTTTGGGATGAGCAGTTCTTC
d_gene: TRBD2
j_gene: TRBJ2-1
v_gene: TRBV29-1

CDR3aa: CASSLEAGGLPQHF
CDR3nt: TGTGCCAGCAGCTTAGAGGCAGGGGGTCTGCCCCAGCATTTT
d_gene: TRBD1
j_gene: TRBJ1-5
v_gene: TRBV7-6

CDR3aa: CASSDSNTEAFF
CDR3nt: TGTGCCAGTTCGGACAGTAACACTGAAGCTTTTTTT
d_gene: NA
j_gene: TRBJ1-1
v_gene: TRBV19

CDR3aa: CASSPTSASYEQYF
CDR3nt: TGTGCCAGCAGCCCAACTAGCGCCTCCTACGAGCAGTACTTC
d_gene: TRBD2
j_gene: TRBJ2-7
v_gene: TRBV11-2

CDR3aa: CASSQRDSMNTEAFF
CDR3nt: TGTGCCAGCAGCCAAAGGGACAGCATGAACACTGAAGCTTTCTTT
d_gene: TRBD1
j_gene: TRBJ1-1
v_gene: TRBV7-9

CDR3aa: CASSLASGSTGELFF
CDR3nt: TGTGCCAGCAGCTTAGCTAGCGGGAGCACCGGGGAGCTGTTTTTT
d_gene: TRBD2
j_gene: TRBJ2-2
v_gene: TRBV7-2

CDR3aa: CASSLAGYEQYF
CDR3nt: TGTGCCAGCAGTCTAGCGGGGTACGAGCAGTACTTC
d_gene: TRBD2
j_gene: TRBJ2-7
v_gene: TRBV2

CDR3aa: CASSSWGGDTGELFF
CDR3nt: TGTGCCAGCAGCTCTTGGGGGGGAGACACCGGGGAGCTGTTTTTT
d_gene: TRBD2
j_gene: TRBJ2-2
v_gene: TRBV11-3

CDR3aa: CASSLAGQVNQPQHF
CDR3nt: TGTGCCAGCAGCTTGGCGGGACAGGTCAATCAGCCCCAGCATTTT
d_gene: TRBD1
j_gene: TRBJ1-5
v_gene: TRBV5-5

CDR3aa: CASSDLTGLYEQYF
CDR3nt: TGTGCCAGCAGTGATTTGACAGGCCTCTACGAGCAGTACTTC
d_gene: NA
j_gene: TRBJ2-7
v_gene: TRBV25-1

CDR3aa: CASSYAGTGGGNTIYF
CDR3nt: TGTGCCAGCAGTTACGCAGGGACAGGGGGTGGAAACACCATATATTTT
d_gene: TRBD1
j_gene: TRBJ1-3
v_gene: TRBV6-5

CDR3aa: CASSRTGYWWEKLFF
CDR3nt: TGTGCCAGCAGCCGGACAGGGTACTGGTGGGAAAAACTGTTTTTT
d_gene: TRBD1
j_gene: TRBJ1-4
v_gene: TRBV14

CDR3aa: CAWSLGARANQPQHF
CDR3nt: TGTGCCTGGAGTCTAGGAGCCAGGGCGAATCAGCCCCAGCATTTT
d_gene: NA
j_gene: TRBJ1-5
v_gene: TRBV30

CDR3aa: CASNLGQGGSDTQYF
CDR3nt: TGTGCCAGCAATCTCGGCCAGGGAGGTTCAGATACGCAGTATTTT
d_gene: NA
j_gene: TRBJ2-3
v_gene: TRBV6-1

CDR3aa: CASNLAGATSTDTQYF
CDR3nt: TGTGCCAGTAATCTAGCGGGAGCGACGTCCACAGATACGCAGTATTTT
d_gene: TRBD2
j_gene: TRBJ2-3
v_gene: TRBV19

CDR3aa: CSVGDGQGPEAFF
CDR3nt: TGCAGCGTTGGGGACGGACAGGGGCCTGAAGCTTTCTTT
d_gene: TRBD1
j_gene: TRBJ1-1
v_gene: TRBV29-1

CDR3aa: CASSDRFPGELFF
CDR3nt: TGCGCCAGCAGCGACAGGTTTCCCGGGGAGCTGTTTTTT
d_gene: NA
j_gene: TRBJ2-2
v_gene: TRBV5-1

CDR3aa: CASSVASGISTDTQYF
CDR3nt: TGTGCCAGCAGCGTAGCGAGCGGGATTAGCACAGATACGCAGTATTTT
d_gene: TRBD2
j_gene: TRBJ2-3
v_gene: TRBV9

CDR3aa: CATSRSSGADTQYF
CDR3nt: TGTGCCACCAGCAGGTCCAGCGGGGCTGATACGCAGTATTTT
d_gene: TRBD2
j_gene: TRBJ2-3
v_gene: TRBV15

CDR3aa: CASGFRGRNTEAFF
CDR3nt: TGTGCCAGCGGATTCAGGGGCAGGAACACTGAAGCTTTCTTT
d_gene: NA
j_gene: TRBJ1-1
v_gene: TRBV27

CDR3aa: CASSLKGREGFDEQFF
CDR3nt: TGTGCCAGCAGCCTAAAGGGGCGGGAGGGATTCGATGAGCAGTTCTTC
d_gene: TRBD2
j_gene: TRBJ2-1
v_gene: TRBV7-8

CDR3aa: CASSESGSTDTQYF
CDR3nt: TGTGCCAGCAGTGAAAGCGGGAGCACAGATACGCAGTATTTT
d_gene: NA
j_gene: TRBJ2-3
v_gene: TRBV6-4

CDR3aa: CASGTGRRAEAFF
CDR3nt: TGTGCCAGCGGAACCGGGAGGCGCGCTGAAGCTTTCTTT
d_gene: NA
j_gene: TRBJ1-1
v_gene: TRBV28

CDR3aa: CASSVNRGPGQPQHF
CDR3nt: TGTGCCAGTAGTGTAAACAGGGGACCGGGTCAGCCCCAGCATTTT
d_gene: TRBD1
j_gene: TRBJ1-5
v_gene: TRBV19

CDR3aa: CAWSLGIRGPYEQYF
CDR3nt: TGTGCCTGGAGTTTGGGGATCAGGGGACCCTACGAGCAGTACTTC
d_gene: NA
j_gene: TRBJ2-7
v_gene: TRBV30

CDR3aa: CASSQGTEYRYTF
CDR3nt: TGCGCCAGCAGCCAAGGGACAGAGTACCGCTACACCTTC
d_gene: NA
j_gene: TRBJ1-2
v_gene: TRBV4-1

CDR3aa: CASSEGGLGGYEQYF
CDR3nt: TGTGCCAGCAGTGAGGGGGGGCTAGGGGGCTACGAGCAGTACTTC
d_gene: NA
j_gene: TRBJ2-7
v_gene: TRBV6-1

CDR3aa: CASSVEPGSYGYTF
CDR3nt: TGTGCCAGCAGCGTAGAGCCGGGGTCTTATGGCTACACCTTC
d_gene: NA
j_gene: TRBJ1-2
v_gene: TRBV9

CDR3aa: CASSLVGAYSYEQYF
CDR3nt: TGTGCCAGCAGCTTAGTTGGAGCCTACTCCTACGAGCAGTACTTC
d_gene: NA
j_gene: TRBJ2-7
v_gene: TRBV11-2

CDR3aa: CASSWDSGRAYNEQFF
CDR3nt: TGTGCCAGCAGCTGGGATAGCGGGAGGGCCTACAATGAGCAGTTCTTC
d_gene: TRBD2
j_gene: TRBJ2-1
v_gene: TRBV7-9

CDR3aa: CASRPLGQGNIQYF
CDR3nt: TGTGCCAGCCGACCGCTTGGGCAGGGAAACATTCAGTACTTC
d_gene: NA
j_gene: TRBJ2-4
v_gene: TRBV11-2

CDR3aa: CAWSPGTGGSYEQYF
CDR3nt: TGTGCCTGGAGTCCCGGGACAGGGGGCTCCTACGAGCAGTACTTC
d_gene: TRBD1
j_gene: TRBJ2-7
v_gene: TRBV30

CDR3aa: CASSIAPSGQETQYF
CDR3nt: TGTGCCAGTAGTATCGCCCCTAGCGGGCAAGAGACCCAGTACTTC
d_gene: TRBD2
j_gene: TRBJ2-5
v_gene: TRBV19

CDR3aa: CASSQGSRAATEAFF
CDR3nt: TGCGCCAGCAGCCAAGGGTCCAGGGCCGCAACTGAAGCTTTCTTT
d_gene: NA
j_gene: TRBJ1-1
v_gene: TRBV4-1

CDR3aa: CASSSSGELFF
CDR3nt: TGTGCCAGCAGCTCCTCCGGGGAGCTGTTTTTT
d_gene: NA
j_gene: TRBJ2-2
v_gene: TRBV13

CDR3aa: CASSLQGTGEGTEAFF
CDR3nt: TGCGCCAGCAGCTTGCAGGGGACAGGGGAAGGCACTGAAGCTTTCTTT
d_gene: TRBD1
j_gene: TRBJ1-1
v_gene: TRBV5-1

CDR3aa: CASSLYGTTPPGTQYF
CDR3nt: TGTGCCAGCAGCTTGTATGGTACGACCCCACCAGGGACCCAGTACTTC
d_gene: NA
j_gene: TRBJ2-5
v_gene: TRBV5-6

CDR3aa: CANTGGSTGELFF
CDR3nt: TGTGCCAATACAGGGGGTAGCACCGGGGAGCTGTTTTTT
d_gene: TRBD1
j_gene: TRBJ2-2
v_gene: TRBV7-2

CDR3aa: CAISEAGTGLQKLFF
CDR3nt: TGTGCCATCAGTGAAGCCGGGACAGGCCTTCAAAAACTGTTTTTT
d_gene: TRBD1
j_gene: TRBJ1-4
v_gene: TRBV10-3

CDR3aa: CATSLTGERANYGYTF
CDR3nt: TGTGCCACCAGCCTGACGGGGGAACGCGCTAACTATGGCTACACCTTC
d_gene: NA
j_gene: TRBJ1-2
v_gene: TRBV15